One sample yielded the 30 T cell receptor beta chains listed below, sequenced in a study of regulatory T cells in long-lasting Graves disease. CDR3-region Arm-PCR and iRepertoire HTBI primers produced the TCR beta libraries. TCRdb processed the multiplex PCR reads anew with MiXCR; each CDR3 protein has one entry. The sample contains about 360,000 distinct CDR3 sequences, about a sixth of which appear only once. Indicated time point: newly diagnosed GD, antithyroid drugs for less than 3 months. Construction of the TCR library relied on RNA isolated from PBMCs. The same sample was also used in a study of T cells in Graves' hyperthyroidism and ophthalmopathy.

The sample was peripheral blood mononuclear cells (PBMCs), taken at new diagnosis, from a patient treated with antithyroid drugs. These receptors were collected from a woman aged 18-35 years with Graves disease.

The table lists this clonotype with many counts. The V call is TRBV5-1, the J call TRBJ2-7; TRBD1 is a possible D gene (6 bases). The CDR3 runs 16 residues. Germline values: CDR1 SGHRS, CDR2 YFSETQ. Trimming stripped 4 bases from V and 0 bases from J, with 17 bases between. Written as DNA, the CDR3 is TGCGCCAGCAGCGGGGGCCCCACGCATAGCTCCTACGAGCAGTACTTC. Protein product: CASSGGPTHSSYEQYF.

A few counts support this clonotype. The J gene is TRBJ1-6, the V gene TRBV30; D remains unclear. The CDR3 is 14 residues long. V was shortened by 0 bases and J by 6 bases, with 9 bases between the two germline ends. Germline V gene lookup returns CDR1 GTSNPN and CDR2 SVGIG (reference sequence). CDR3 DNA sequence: TGTGCCTGGAGTGTAGGGTGGATTAATTCACCCCTCCACTTT. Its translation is CAWSVGWINSPLHF. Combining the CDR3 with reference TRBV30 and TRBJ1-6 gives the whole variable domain SQTIHQWPATLVQPVGSPLSLECTVEGTSNPNLYWYRQAAGRGLQLLFYSVGIGQISSEVPQNLSASRPQDRQFILSSKKLLLSDSGFYLCAWSVGWINSPLHFGNGTRLTVT.

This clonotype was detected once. The DNA for the CDR3 is TGTGCCAGCAGCCTCTTCGGGGGACCGGGGGAGACCCAGTACTTC. It encodes CASSLFGGPGETQYF. The rearrangement links TRBV2 to TRBJ2-5; the D gene is possibly TRBD2 (6 bases). Germline V gives CDR1 SNHLY, CDR2 FYNNEI. With 6 bases removed from V and 5 bases from J, the gap between germline ends came to 19 bases. This CDR3 is built from 15 residues.

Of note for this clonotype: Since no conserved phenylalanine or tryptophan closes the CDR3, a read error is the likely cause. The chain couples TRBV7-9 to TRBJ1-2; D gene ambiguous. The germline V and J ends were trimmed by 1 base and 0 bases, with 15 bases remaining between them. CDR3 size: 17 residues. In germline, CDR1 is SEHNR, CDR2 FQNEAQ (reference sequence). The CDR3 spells CASSLGWKRDPNYGYTL. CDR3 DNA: TGTGCCAGCAGCTTAGGGTGGAAACGAGACCCTAACTATGGCTACACCCTC.

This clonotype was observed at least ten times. The CDR3 region is CASSLVYTEAFF. CDR3 coding DNA: TGTGCCAGCAGTTTAGTTTACACTGAAGCTTTCTTT. The V call is TRBV28, the J call TRBJ1-1; no definite D call. CDR1 and CDR2 (germline): MDHEN, SYDVKM. The V gene lost 2 bases and the J gene lost 3 bases, with 4 bases spanning the gap. CDR3 length equals 12 residues. Drawing the rest from reference TRBV28 and TRBJ1-1, the complete variable domain is DVKVTQSSRYLVKRTGEKVFLECVQDMDHENMFWYRQDPGLGLRLIYFSYDVKMKEKGDIPEGYSVSREKKERFSLILESASTNQTSMYLCASSLVYTEAFFGQGTRLTVV.

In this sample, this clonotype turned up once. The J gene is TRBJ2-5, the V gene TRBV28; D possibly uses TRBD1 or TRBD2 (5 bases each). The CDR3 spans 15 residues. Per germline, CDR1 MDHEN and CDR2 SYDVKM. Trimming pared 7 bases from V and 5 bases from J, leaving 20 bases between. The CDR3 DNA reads TGTGCCAGCAATAGGGACCGCCGTCCGGTTGAGACCCAGTACTTC. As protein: CASNRDRRPVETQYF.

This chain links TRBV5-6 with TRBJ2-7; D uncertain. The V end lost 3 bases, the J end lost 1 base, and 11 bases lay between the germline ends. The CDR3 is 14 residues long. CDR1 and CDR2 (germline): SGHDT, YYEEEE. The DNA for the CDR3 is TGTGCCAGCAGCTCCCCCGTGGGTTCCTACGAGCAGTACTTC. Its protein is CASSSPVGSYEQYF.

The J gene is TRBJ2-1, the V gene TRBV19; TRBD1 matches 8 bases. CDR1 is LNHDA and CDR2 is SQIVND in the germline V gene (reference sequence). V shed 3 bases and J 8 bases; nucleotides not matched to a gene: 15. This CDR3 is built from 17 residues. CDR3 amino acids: CASSIRTGYPLVDEQFF. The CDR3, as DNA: TGTGCCAGTAGTATCCGGACAGGGTACCCCTTGGTGGATGAGCAGTTCTTC.

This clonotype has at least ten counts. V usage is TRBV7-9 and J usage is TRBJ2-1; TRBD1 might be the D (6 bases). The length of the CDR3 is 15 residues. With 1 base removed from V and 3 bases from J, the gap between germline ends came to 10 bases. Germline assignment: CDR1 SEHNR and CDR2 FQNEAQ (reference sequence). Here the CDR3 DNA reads TGTGCCAGCAGCTTAGAGGGACACGTCTACAATGAGCAGTTCTTC. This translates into CASSLEGHVYNEQFF.

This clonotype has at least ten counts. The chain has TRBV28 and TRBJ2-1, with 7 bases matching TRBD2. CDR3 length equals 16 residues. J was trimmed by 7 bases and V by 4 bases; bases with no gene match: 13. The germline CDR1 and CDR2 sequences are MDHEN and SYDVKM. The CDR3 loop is CASSSLREVKRNEQFF. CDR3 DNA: TGTGCCAGCAGTTCGTTACGGGAGGTAAAACGGAATGAGCAGTTCTTC.

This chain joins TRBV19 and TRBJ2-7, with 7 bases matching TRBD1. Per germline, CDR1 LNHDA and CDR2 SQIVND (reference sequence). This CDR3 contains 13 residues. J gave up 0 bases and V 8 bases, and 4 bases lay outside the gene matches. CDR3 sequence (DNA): TGTGCCAGTTCGACAGGGAACTCCTACGAGCAGTACTTC. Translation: CASSTGNSYEQYF.

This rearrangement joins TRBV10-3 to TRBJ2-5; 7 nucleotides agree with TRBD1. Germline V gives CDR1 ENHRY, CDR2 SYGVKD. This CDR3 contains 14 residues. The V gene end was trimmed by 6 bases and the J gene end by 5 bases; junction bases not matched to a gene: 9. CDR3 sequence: CAIRPDRPGETQYF. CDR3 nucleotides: TGTGCCATCAGACCGGACAGGCCGGGGGAGACCCAGTACTTC.

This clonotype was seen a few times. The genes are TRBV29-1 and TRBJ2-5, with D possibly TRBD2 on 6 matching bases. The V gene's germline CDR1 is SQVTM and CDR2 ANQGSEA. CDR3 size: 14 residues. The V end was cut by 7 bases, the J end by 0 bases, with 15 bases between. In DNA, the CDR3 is TGCAGCGCCGGGGGACTGACGTACCAAGAGACCCAGTACTTC. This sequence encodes CSAGGLTYQETQYF.

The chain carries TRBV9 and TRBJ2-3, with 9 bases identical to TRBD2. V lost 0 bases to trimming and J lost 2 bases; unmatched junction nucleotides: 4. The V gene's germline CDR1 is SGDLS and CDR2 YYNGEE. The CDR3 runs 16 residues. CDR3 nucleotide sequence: TGTGCCAGCAGCGTAGAGGAGCGGGGGGTCACAGATACGCAGTATTTT. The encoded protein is CASSVEERGVTDTQYF.

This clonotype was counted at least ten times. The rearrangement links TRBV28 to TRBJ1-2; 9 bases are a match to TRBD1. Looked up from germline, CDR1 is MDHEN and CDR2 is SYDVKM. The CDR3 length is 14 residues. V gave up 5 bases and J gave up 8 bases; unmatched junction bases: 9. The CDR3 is CASSPTGGAGGYTF. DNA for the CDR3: TGTGCCAGCAGTCCCACAGGGGGCGCAGGAGGCTACACCTTC.

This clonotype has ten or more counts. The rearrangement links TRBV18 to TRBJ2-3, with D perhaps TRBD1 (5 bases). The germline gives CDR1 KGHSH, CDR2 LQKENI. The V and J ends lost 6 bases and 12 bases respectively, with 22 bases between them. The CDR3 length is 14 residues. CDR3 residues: CASSLRIDSSSQYF. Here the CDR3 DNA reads TGTGCCAGCTCCCTCCGGATAGACAGCTCTTCTCAGTATTTT. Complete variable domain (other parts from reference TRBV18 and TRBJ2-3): NAGVMQNPRHLVRRRGQEARLRCSPMKGHSHVYWYRQLPEEGLKFMVYLQKENIIDESGMPKERFSAEFPKEGPSILRIQQVVRGDSAAYFCASSLRIDSSSQYFGPGTRLTVL.

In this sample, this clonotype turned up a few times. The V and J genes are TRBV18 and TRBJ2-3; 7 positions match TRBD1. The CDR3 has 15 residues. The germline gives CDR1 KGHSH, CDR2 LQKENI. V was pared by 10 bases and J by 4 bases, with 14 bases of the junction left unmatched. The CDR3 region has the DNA TGTGCCACGGAAAACGGAAGGGGGCGCGCAGATACGCAGTATTTT. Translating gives CATENGRGRADTQYF.

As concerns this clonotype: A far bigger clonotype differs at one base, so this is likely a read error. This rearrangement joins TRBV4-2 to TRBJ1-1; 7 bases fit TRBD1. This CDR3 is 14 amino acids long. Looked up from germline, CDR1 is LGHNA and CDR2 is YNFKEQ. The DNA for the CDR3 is TGTGCCGGCAGCCGGGACAGCATGAACACTGAAGCTTTCTTT. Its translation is CAGSRDSMNTEAFF.

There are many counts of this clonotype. The CDR3 reads CASSEVEVTSGGAGSYNEQFF. CDR3 DNA: TGCGCCAGCAGCGAGGTTGAGGTGACTAGCGGGGGAGCCGGATCCTACAATGAGCAGTTCTTC. The chain joins TRBV5-1 to TRBJ2-1, with 12 bases identical to TRBD2. With V trimmed by 4 bases and J by 1 base, 18 bases remained unmatched. The CDR3 runs to 21 residues. From germline, CDR1 is SGHRS and CDR2 YFSETQ.

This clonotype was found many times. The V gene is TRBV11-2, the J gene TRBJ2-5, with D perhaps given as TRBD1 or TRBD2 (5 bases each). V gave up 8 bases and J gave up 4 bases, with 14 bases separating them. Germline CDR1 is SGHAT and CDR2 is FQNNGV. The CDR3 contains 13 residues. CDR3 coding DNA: TGTGCCAGCGCCCGTGGGGGTTTAGAGACCCAGTACTTC. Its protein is CASARGGLETQYF.

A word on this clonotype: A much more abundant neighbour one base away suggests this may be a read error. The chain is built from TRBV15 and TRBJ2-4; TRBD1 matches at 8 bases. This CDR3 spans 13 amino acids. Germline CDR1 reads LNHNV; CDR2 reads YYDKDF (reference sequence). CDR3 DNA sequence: TGTGCCACCAGCGCCGGGACAGGAAACGTTCAGTACTTC. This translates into CATSAGTGNVQYF.

The CDR3 protein is CASSLPDRAGSNEQFF. Written as DNA, the CDR3 is TGTGCCAGCAGCTTGCCTGACAGGGCGGGGAGCAATGAGCAGTTCTTC. The chain links TRBV5-4 to TRBJ2-1; D is perhaps TRBD1 (7 bases). This CDR3 region has 16 residues. Trimming took off 1 base at V and 6 bases at J, with 17 bases between the two ends. Germline CDR1 SGHNT, CDR2 YYREEE (reference sequence).

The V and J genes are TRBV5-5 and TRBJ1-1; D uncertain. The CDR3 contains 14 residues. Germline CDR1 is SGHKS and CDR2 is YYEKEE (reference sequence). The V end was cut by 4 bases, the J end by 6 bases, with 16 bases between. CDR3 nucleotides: TGTGCCAGCAGCCTGGGTCAAAGTGAGGCTGAAGCTTTCTTT. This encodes CASSLGQSEAEAFF.

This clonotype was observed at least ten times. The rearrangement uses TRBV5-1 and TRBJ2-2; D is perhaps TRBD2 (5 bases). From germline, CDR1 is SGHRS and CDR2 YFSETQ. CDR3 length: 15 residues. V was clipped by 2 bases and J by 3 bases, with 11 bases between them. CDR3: CASSFRGRDTGELFF. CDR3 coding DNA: TGCGCCAGCAGCTTTCGAGGGCGGGACACCGGGGAGCTGTTTTTT. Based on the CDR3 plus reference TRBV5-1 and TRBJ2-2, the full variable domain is KAGVTQTPRYLIKTRGQQVTLSCSPISGHRSVSWYQQTPGQGLQFLFEYFSETQRNKGNFPGRFSGRQFSNSRSEMNVSTLELGDSALYLCASSFRGRDTGELFFGEGSRLTVL.

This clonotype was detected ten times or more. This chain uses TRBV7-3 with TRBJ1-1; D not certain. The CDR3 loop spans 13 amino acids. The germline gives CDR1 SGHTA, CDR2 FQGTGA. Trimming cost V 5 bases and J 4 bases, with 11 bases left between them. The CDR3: CASSLWQSTEAFF. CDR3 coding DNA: TGTGCCAGCAGCCTATGGCAGAGCACTGAAGCTTTCTTT.

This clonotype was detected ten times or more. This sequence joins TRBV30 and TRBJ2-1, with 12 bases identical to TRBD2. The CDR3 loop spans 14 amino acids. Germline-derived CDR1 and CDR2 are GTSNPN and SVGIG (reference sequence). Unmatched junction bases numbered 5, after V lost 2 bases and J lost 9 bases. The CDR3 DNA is TGTGCCTGGAGTCCCGGGACTAGCGGGTCTGAGCAGTTCTTC. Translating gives CAWSPGTSGSEQFF.

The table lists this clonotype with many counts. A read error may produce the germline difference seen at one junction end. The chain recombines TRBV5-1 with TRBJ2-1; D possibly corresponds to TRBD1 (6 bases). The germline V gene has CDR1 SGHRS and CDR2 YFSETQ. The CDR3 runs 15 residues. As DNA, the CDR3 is TGTGCCAGCAGCTTAGCTAGAGGGGGTTACAATGAGCAGTTCTTC. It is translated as CASSLARGGYNEQFF.

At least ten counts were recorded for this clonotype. The CDR3 sequence: CASRPSGSTGELFF. As DNA, the CDR3 is TGTGCCAGCAGACCGAGCGGGAGCACCGGGGAGCTGTTTTTT. The chain has TRBV5-6 and TRBJ2-2; 8 nucleotides align to TRBD2. CDR1 and CDR2 (germline): SGHDT, YYEEEE. V dropped 5 bases and J dropped 4; count of bases not matched to a gene: 4. This CDR3 has 14 amino acids. Full variable domain (rest looked up from reference TRBV5-6 and TRBJ2-2): DAGVTQSPTHLIKTRGQQVTLRCSPKSGHDTVSWYQQALGQGPQFIFQYYEEEERQRGNFPDRFSGHQFPNYSSELNVNALLLGDSALYLCASRPSGSTGELFFGEGSRLTVL.

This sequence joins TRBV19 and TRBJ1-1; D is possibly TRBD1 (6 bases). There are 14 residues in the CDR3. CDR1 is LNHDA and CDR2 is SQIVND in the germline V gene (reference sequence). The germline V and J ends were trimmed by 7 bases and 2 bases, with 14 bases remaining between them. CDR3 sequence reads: CASTGQRGNTEAFF. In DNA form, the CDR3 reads TGTGCCAGTACGGGACAACGGGGAAACACTGAAGCTTTCTTT.

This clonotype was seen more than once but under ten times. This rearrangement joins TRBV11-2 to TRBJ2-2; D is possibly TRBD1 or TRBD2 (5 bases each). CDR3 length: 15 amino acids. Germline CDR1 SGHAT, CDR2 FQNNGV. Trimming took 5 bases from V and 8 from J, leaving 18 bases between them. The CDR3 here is CASSHGDGPLGELFF. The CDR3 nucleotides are TGTGCCAGCAGCCATGGGGACGGTCCTTTGGGGGAGCTGTTTTTT. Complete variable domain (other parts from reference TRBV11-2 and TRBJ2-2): EAGVAQSPRYKIIEKRQSVAFWCNPISGHATLYWYQQILGQGPKLLIQFQNNGVVDDSQLPKDRFSAERLKGVDSTLKIQPAKLEDSAVYLCASSHGDGPLGELFFGEGSRLTVL.